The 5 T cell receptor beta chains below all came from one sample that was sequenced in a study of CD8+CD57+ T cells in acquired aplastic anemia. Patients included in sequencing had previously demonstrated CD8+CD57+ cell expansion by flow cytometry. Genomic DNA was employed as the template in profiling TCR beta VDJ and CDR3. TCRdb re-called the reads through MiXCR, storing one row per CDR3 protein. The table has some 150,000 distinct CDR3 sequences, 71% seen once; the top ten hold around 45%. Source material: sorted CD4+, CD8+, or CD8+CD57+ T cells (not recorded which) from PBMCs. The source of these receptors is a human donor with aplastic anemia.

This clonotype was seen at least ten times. CDR3 in amino acids: CASSAETGGNYGYTF. DNA of the CDR3: TGTGCCAGCAGTGCCGAGACAGGGGGGAACTATGGCTACACCTTC. The chain joins TRBV6-1 to TRBJ1-2; 9 bases align to TRBD1. In germline, CDR1 is MNHNS, CDR2 SASEGT. The CDR3 is 15 residues long. V was clipped by 4 bases and J by 2 bases; unmatched bases: 5.

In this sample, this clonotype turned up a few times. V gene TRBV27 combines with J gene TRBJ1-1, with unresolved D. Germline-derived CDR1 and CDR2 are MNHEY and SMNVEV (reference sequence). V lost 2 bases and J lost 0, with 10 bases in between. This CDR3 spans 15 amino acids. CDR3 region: CASSLDSDLNTEAFF. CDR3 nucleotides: TGTGCCAGCAGTTTAGATTCTGACTTGAACACTGAAGCTTTCTTT.

This chain's CDR3 is CSASGRDSDAGHYEQYF. The CDR3 nucleotides read TGCAGTGCTAGTGGCCGGGACAGCGATGCGGGGCACTACGAGCAGTACTTC. The chain employs TRBV20-1 and TRBJ2-7; D might be TRBD1 (7 bases). From germline, CDR1 is DFQATT and CDR2 SNEGSKA (reference sequence). Trimming cost V 3 bases and J 3 bases, with 24 bases left between them. This CDR3 is 17 amino acids long.

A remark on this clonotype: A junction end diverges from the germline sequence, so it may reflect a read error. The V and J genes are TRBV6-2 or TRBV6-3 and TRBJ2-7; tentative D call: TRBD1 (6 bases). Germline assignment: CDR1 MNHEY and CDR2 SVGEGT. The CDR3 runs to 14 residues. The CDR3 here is CASSKVRGTYERYF. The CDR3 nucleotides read TGTGCCAGCAGTAAAGTCAGGGGAACCTACGAGCGGTACTTC.

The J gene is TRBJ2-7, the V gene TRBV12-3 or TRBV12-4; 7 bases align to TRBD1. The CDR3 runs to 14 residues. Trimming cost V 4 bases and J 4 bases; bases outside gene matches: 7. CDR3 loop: CASSSVGGLYEQYF. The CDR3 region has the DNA TGTGCCAGCAGTTCAGTAGGGGGCCTTTACGAGCAGTACTTC.